This TCR beta chain stems from a study of beta chain features in type 1 diabetes. Germline assignment: CDR1 SEHNR and CDR2 FQNEAQ (reference sequence). Trimming removed 6 bases at V and 4 bases at J, with 12 bases between. CDR3 length equals 13 residues. TCRB transcripts that were expressed got sequenced, as all of the isolated RNA had been reverse transcribed. The repertoire was sequenced with immunoSEQ multiplex PCR; TCRdb's copy has only in-frame clones and lacks some. The table shows about 40,000 clones, with approximately 50% occurring only once. Staining for CD45RO/CCR7/CD25/CD127/CD95/CD27 allowed sorting of CD4+ naive, central memory, regulatory and stem cell-like memory cells. Comment on this clone: Its antigen is not identified.

Findings of the study overall: When VDJ junctions were examined, type 1 diabetes patients showed fewer insertions and more deletions.

V and J are TRBV7-9 and TRBJ1-1; D is unresolved. The sample taken for sequencing was central memory CD4+ T cells from blood. The sequence came from a young woman in good health. CDR3 sequence: CASRYGLGTEAFF. The DNA of the CDR3 is TGTGCCAGCAGATACGGACTGGGCACTGAAGCTTTCTTT.